This entry lists 27 T cell receptor beta chains sequenced from one sample in a study of beta chain features in type 1 diabetes. Expressed TCRB transcripts were sequenced because the entire RNA isolate underwent reverse transcription. Sequenced by immunoSEQ multiplex PCR; TCRdb stores in-frame clones only, minus some. The sample gives 450,000 to 600,000 clones, over 25% of which show up once; roughly 0.06% is in the top ten. Material for sequencing was naive CD4+ T cells from blood. Receptors were obtained from a young man in good health.

This clone was seen more than once but under ten times. This same CDR3 is encoded by further DNA sequences in the sample. The V and J genes are TRBV18 and TRBJ2-1, with 11 bases that match TRBD2. This CDR3 has 15 amino acids. V lost 1 base to trimming and J lost 4 bases; unmatched junction nucleotides: 0. Germline CDR1 reads KGHSH; CDR2 reads LQKENI. The CDR3 spells CASSPLAGGYNEQFF. DNA for the CDR3: TGTGCCAGCTCACCACTAGCGGGAGGGTACAATGAGCAGTTCTTC.

Regarding this clone: Different DNA sequences within this sample yield the same CDR3. The chain couples TRBV5-1 to TRBJ2-1, with D perhaps matching TRBD2 (6 bases). Germline V gene lookup returns CDR1 SGHRS and CDR2 YFSETQ. V shed 0 bases and J shed 4 bases, with 11 bases lying between them. There are 15 residues in the CDR3. CDR3 coding DNA: TGCGCCAGCAGCTTGGCGCTAGCGTCGTACAATGAGCAGTTCTTC. Protein product: CASSLALASYNEQFF.

The genes are TRBV6-1 and TRBJ2-7, with D perhaps matching TRBD1 (6 bases). This CDR3 contains 14 residues. Germline CDR1 is MNHNS and CDR2 is SASEGT. V lost 4 bases, J lost 0 bases, and 10 bases lay in between. The CDR3 DNA reads as TGTGCCAGCAGTGCTGACAGGCACTCCTACGAGCAGTACTTC. As protein: CASSADRHSYEQYF.

V is TRBV7-9 and J is TRBJ2-3, with D unclear. V dropped 5 bases and J dropped 6 bases, with 15 bases sitting between them. This CDR3 spans 14 amino acids. CDR1 and CDR2 from the germline V gene are SEHNR and FQNEAQ (reference sequence). The CDR3 sequence: CASSHGALMDTQYF. Here the CDR3 DNA reads TGTGCCAGCAGCCACGGAGCTTTAATGGATACGCAGTATTTT.

The V gene is TRBV30, the J gene TRBJ1-4, with no clear D. Germline CDR1 GTSNPN, CDR2 SVGIG (reference sequence). The CDR3 is 13 amino acids. Trimming took off 3 bases at V and 7 bases at J, with 12 bases between the two ends. The CDR3 nucleotides are TGTGCCTGGAGCACCGTCGAAGGTGAAAAACTGTTTTTT. Amino acids: CAWSTVEGEKLFF.

The rearrangement uses TRBV28 and TRBJ2-1, with 7 bases that match TRBD1. Trimming at V came to 6 bases and at J to 8 bases, leaving 10 bases not matched to a gene. The CDR3 is 14 residues long. Germline V gene sequence: CDR1 MDHEN, CDR2 SYDVKM. The CDR3 DNA reads TGTGCCAGCAGCAGACAGGGTGGGGGCGATGAGCAGTTCTTC. Its translation: CASSRQGGGDEQFF.

V gene TRBV27 combines with J gene TRBJ2-2, with D possibly TRBD2 on 5 matching bases. Germline V gives CDR1 MNHEY, CDR2 SMNVEV (reference sequence). CDR3 size: 15 residues. Trimming stripped 5 bases from V and 8 bases from J, with 18 bases between. The CDR3 loop is CASSPTAGWVGELFF. The CDR3 DNA follows: TGTGCCAGCAGTCCGACCGCGGGCTGGGTGGGGGAGCTGTTTTTT.

This clone occurred a few times. V usage is TRBV19 and J usage is TRBJ2-7; 8 bases align to TRBD1. V gave up 6 bases and J gave up 5 bases; unmatched junction bases: 9. CDR1 is LNHDA and CDR2 is SQIVND in the germline V gene (reference sequence). The CDR3 is 14 residues long. In DNA form, the CDR3 reads TGTGCCAGTAGAACCCGGACAGGGACGGACGAGCAGTACTTC. Protein: CASRTRTGTDEQYF. The full variable domain, rest sourced from reference TRBV19 and TRBJ2-7, is DGGITQSPKYLFRKEGQNVTLSCEQNLNHDAMYWYRQDPGQGLRLIYYSQIVNDFQKGDIAEGYSVSREKKESFPLTVTSAQKNPTAFYLCASRTRTGTDEQYFGPGTRLTVT.

For this clone: Other DNA sequences from this sample encode an identical CDR3 as well. This rearrangement joins TRBV9 to TRBJ2-3; D gene ambiguous. V was clipped by 0 bases and J by 1 base, with 6 bases between them. CDR3 length equals 14 residues. The germline V gene encodes CDR1 SGDLS and CDR2 YYNGEE. The CDR3 region is CASSVVGGTDTQYF. As DNA, the CDR3 is TGTGCCAGCAGCGTAGTTGGGGGCACAGATACGCAGTATTTT.

This clone turned up a few times. CDR3 protein: CASSGTGTATGELFF. Here the CDR3 DNA reads TGTGCCAGCAGTGGAACCGGGACTGCCACCGGGGAGCTGTTTTTT. The chain has TRBV25-1 and TRBJ2-2, with D perhaps TRBD2 (6 bases). Germline CDR1 is MGHDK and CDR2 is SYGVNS. This CDR3 region has 15 residues. V dropped 4 bases and J dropped 4 bases, with 13 bases sitting between them.

The V gene is TRBV7-9, the J gene TRBJ2-1, with TRBD2 matching 7 bases. The CDR3 runs 14 residues. The V segment lost 5 bases and the J segment 13 bases; nucleotides outside the gene matches: 14. Germline values: CDR1 SEHNR, CDR2 FQNEAQ (reference sequence). The CDR3 DNA sequence: TGTGCCAGCAGCCAAACTTTTGCGGGAGAGGTCCAGTTCTTC. It encodes CASSQTFAGEVQFF.

CDR3 protein: CASSESRGRTEAFF. CDR3 bases: TGTGCCAGCAGTGAATCCCGCGGGAGGACTGAAGCTTTCTTT. The chain has TRBV25-1 and TRBJ1-1; D uncertain. V was cut by 1 base and J by 5 bases, with 11 bases left in between. Looked up from germline, CDR1 is MGHDK and CDR2 is SYGVNS. The CDR3 is made up of 14 amino acids.

This clone was counted only a few times. The chain is built from TRBV7-2 and TRBJ2-7; perhaps TRBD2 as D (5 bases). The CDR3 spans 14 residues. Germline V lookup: CDR1 SGHTA, CDR2 FQGNSA. Trimming left V 1 base short and J 3 bases short, with 10 bases between. The CDR3 region is CASSLDRTRYEQYF. DNA for the CDR3: TGTGCCAGCAGCTTAGATCGGACTCGCTACGAGCAGTACTTC.

In DNA form, the CDR3 reads TGTGCCAGCAGTACAACGGGGCTTACCCGTGAGCAGTTCTTC. This gives the protein CASSTTGLTREQFF. This sequence joins TRBV6-5 and TRBJ2-1; D tentatively reads TRBD1 or TRBD2 (5 bases each). Trimming stripped 5 bases from V and 9 bases from J, with 17 bases between. The CDR3 runs 14 residues. Per the germline V gene, CDR1 is MNHEY and CDR2 is SVGAGI.

In the case of this clone: A read error may account for a junction end that differs from germline. Within the sample, other DNA sequences also encode this same CDR3. This chain links TRBV9 with TRBJ1-2; a weak D match, TRBD1 (5 bases). The CDR3 extends over 15 amino acids. Per the germline V gene, CDR1 is SGDLS and CDR2 is YYNGEE. Written as DNA, the CDR3 is TGTGCCAGCAGCGTAGACCAGGGCGCTAACTACGGCTACACCTTC. Amino acids: CASSVDQGANYGYTF.

The rearrangement links TRBV5-1 to TRBJ2-7; 8 nucleotides line up with TRBD1. Germline CDR1 and CDR2: SGHRS and YFSETQ. J lost 6 bases, V lost 4 bases, and 9 bases had no gene match. The CDR3 spans 14 residues. The CDR3 nucleotides read TGCGCCAGCAGCGGGACGACAGGGGCGGGCGAGCAGTACTTC. It specifies CASSGTTGAGEQYF.

This clone was counted only a few times. This chain uses TRBV29-1 with TRBJ2-1, with a weak D call TRBD2 (5 bases). Trimming left V 7 bases short and J 4 bases short, with 11 bases between. CDR3 length: 12 residues. Per germline, CDR1 SQVTM and CDR2 ANQGSEA. The CDR3 is CSARAEYNEQFF. CDR3 sequence (DNA): TGCAGCGCGAGGGCGGAGTACAATGAGCAGTTCTTC.

The V gene is TRBV7-9, the J gene TRBJ2-2; possibly TRBD1 for D (6 bases). In germline, CDR1 is SEHNR, CDR2 FQNEAQ (reference sequence). The CDR3 is 15 amino acids. V lost 3 bases and J lost 5, with 13 bases in between. The DNA for the CDR3 is TGTGCCAGCAGCTTCCTTGGGGGCAGTACCGGGGAGCTGTTTTTT. This codes for CASSFLGGSTGELFF.

This clone has more than one count but fewer than ten. This chain joins TRBV29-1 and TRBJ1-3; D is uncertain. This CDR3 has 11 residues. CDR1 SQVTM and CDR2 ANQGSEA come from the germline V gene. The CDR3 protein is CNPMLGNTIYF. CDR3 DNA sequence: TGCAACCCGATGCTGGGAAACACCATATATTTT.

The chain uses TRBV5-6 and TRBJ2-7; D is perhaps TRBD1 or TRBD2 (5 bases each). Trimming took off 3 bases at V and 2 bases at J, with 12 bases between the two ends. This CDR3 spans 14 amino acids. Germline loops: CDR1 SGHDT, CDR2 YYEEEE. The CDR3 loop is CASSSGRETYEQYF. In DNA form, the CDR3 reads TGTGCCAGCAGCTCGGGACGGGAAACCTACGAGCAGTACTTC.

To note about this clone: In the same sample, other DNA sequences code for this CDR3. J is TRBJ2-3 and V is TRBV18; D remains ambiguous. Germline CDR1 reads KGHSH; CDR2 reads LQKENI. V lost 2 bases and J 3 bases, leaving 3 bases between the germline ends. This CDR3 has 12 amino acids. CDR3 protein: CASSPSTDTQYF. CDR3 in DNA: TGTGCCAGCTCACCATCGACAGATACGCAGTATTTT.

The chain uses TRBV15 and TRBJ1-1; D is ambiguous. This CDR3 is 15 amino acids long. CDR1 is LNHNV, CDR2 YYDKDF, per germline (reference sequence). The V gene lost 0 bases and the J gene lost 0 bases, with 8 bases spanning the gap. CDR3 protein: CATSRDVVLNTEAFF. Written as DNA, the CDR3 is TGTGCCACCAGCAGAGATGTTGTTCTGAACACTGAAGCTTTCTTT.

The CDR3 region is CAWSPTGTEAFF. As DNA, the CDR3 is TGTGCCTGGAGTCCTACTGGCACTGAAGCTTTCTTT. The V and J genes are TRBV30 and TRBJ1-1; no reliable D call. This CDR3 has 12 residues. V lost 2 bases, J lost 4 bases, and 8 bases lay in between. CDR1 GTSNPN and CDR2 SVGIG come from the germline V gene (reference sequence).

The CDR3 sequence is CASSRETGGAFF. The CDR3 coding sequence is TGTGCCAGCAGCCGTGAGACAGGGGGAGCTTTCTTT. This chain joins TRBV7-9 and TRBJ1-1; 9 nucleotides line up with TRBD1. CDR1 is SEHNR, CDR2 FQNEAQ, per germline (reference sequence). Trimming removed 5 bases from V and 10 bases from J; junction bases left unmatched: 5. This CDR3 has 12 residues.

This clone occurred a few times. V gene TRBV6-5 combines with J gene TRBJ2-7, with no clear D. The CDR3 runs to 12 residues. Germline CDR1 is MNHEY and CDR2 is SVGAGI. V was cut by 6 bases and J by 0 bases, with 6 bases left in between. For the CDR3, the DNA is TGTGCCAGCAGGCAGGACTCCTACGAGCAGTACTTC. Translation: CASRQDSYEQYF.

This clone was observed a few times. This sequence joins TRBV28 and TRBJ2-1; possibly TRBD2 for D (6 bases). Germline CDR1 reads MDHEN; CDR2 reads SYDVKM. This CDR3 contains 13 residues. Trimming shortened V by 2 bases and J by 6 bases, and 8 bases separated the two germline ends. In nucleotides, the CDR3 is TGTGCCAGCAGTTTACCTAGCGCCAATGAGCAGTTCTTC. Its translation is CASSLPSANEQFF.

This clone appeared a few times. The V call is TRBV4-3, the J call TRBJ2-7; the match to TRBD1 covers 8 bases. J was trimmed by 3 bases and V by 4 bases; bases with no gene match: 8. This CDR3 is 15 amino acids long. Per germline, CDR1 LGHNA and CDR2 YSLEER. This CDR3 is CASSRSGTGYYEQYF. CDR3 DNA sequence: TGCGCCAGCAGCCGTTCAGGGACAGGCTACTACGAGCAGTACTTC.